What follows are 16 T cell receptor beta chains derived from one specimen sequenced in a study of neoadjuvant anti-PD-1 for oral cavity cancer. Sequenced by immunoSEQ multiplex PCR; TCRdb stores in-frame clones only, minus some. The sample consists of 55,000 to 80,000 clones, 80% to 90% of them appearing once. This material consisted of PBMCs, taken before nivolumab (anti-PD-1) treatment. Source of these receptors: a person aged 35 to 85 with oral cavity squamous cell carcinoma.

The chain carries TRBV27 and TRBJ2-1; D is uncertain. Trimming removed 8 bases from V and 8 bases from J, with 10 bases in between. The CDR3 contains 11 residues. Germline-derived CDR1 and CDR2 are MNHEY and SMNVEV (reference sequence). The DNA for the CDR3 is TGTGCCAGCCGTCGAGGCGATGAGCAGTTCTTC. Its translation is CASRRGDEQFF.

This sequence joins TRBV6-1 and TRBJ1-1, with 9 positions matching TRBD1. Germline assignment: CDR1 MNHNS and CDR2 SASEGT. V lost 6 bases to trimming and J lost 5 bases; unmatched junction nucleotides: 7. CDR3 length: 14 amino acids. The CDR3 region is CASRYYRGLTEAFF. The CDR3 coding sequence is TGTGCCAGCAGATACTACAGGGGGCTAACTGAAGCTTTCTTT.

This sequence joins TRBV4-1 and TRBJ1-5; no reliable D call. The germline V and J ends were trimmed by 0 bases and 16 bases, with 22 bases remaining between them. The CDR3 runs 15 residues. Germline V lookup: CDR1 MGHRA, CDR2 YSYEKL. The CDR3 reads CASSQETLLYGPKHF. The CDR3, as DNA: TGCGCCAGCAGCCAAGAAACGTTACTTTATGGACCCAAACATTTT.

The chain combines TRBV7-3 with TRBJ1-1, with D maybe TRBD1 (6 bases). Germline loops: CDR1 SGHTA, CDR2 FQGTGA. V shed 6 bases and J shed 5 bases, with 16 bases lying between them. The CDR3 runs to 14 residues. CDR3 DNA sequence: TGTGCCAGCAGTCAACAGGGTAAGGGGACTGAAGCTTTCTTT. This codes for CASSQQGKGTEAFF. Using reference TRBV7-3 and TRBJ1-1 for the parts outside the CDR3, the full variable domain is GAGVSQTPSNKVTEKGKYVELRCDPISGHTALYWYRQSLGQGPEFLIYFQGTGAADDSGLPNDRFFAVRPEGSVSTLKIQRTERGDSAVYLCASSQQGKGTEAFFGQGTRLTVV.

The rearrangement joins TRBV15 to TRBJ1-2; TRBD1 aligns across 8 bases. With V trimmed by 0 bases and J by 7 bases, 7 bases remained unmatched. Per germline, CDR1 LNHNV and CDR2 YYDKDF (reference sequence). CDR3 length: 15 amino acids. CDR3 loop: CATSRDRSGGFGYTF. In DNA, the CDR3 is TGTGCCACCAGCAGAGATAGGTCAGGGGGCTTTGGCTACACCTTC.

The J gene is TRBJ2-2, the V gene TRBV7-9; TRBD1 matches 8 bases. J lost 3 bases, V lost 6 bases, and 6 bases had no gene match. This CDR3 has 15 residues. The germline V gene has CDR1 SEHNR and CDR2 FQNEAQ (reference sequence). CDR3 amino acids: CASRLTGEYTGELFF. CDR3 sequence (DNA): TGTGCCAGCAGGTTGACAGGGGAGTACACCGGGGAGCTGTTTTTT.

The rearrangement links TRBV10-3 to TRBJ1-2, with D possibly being TRBD1 (6 bases). Germline V gene data show CDR1 as ENHRY and CDR2 as SYGVKD. CDR3 size: 15 residues. V lost 0 bases and J 3 bases, leaving 11 bases between the germline ends. The CDR3, as DNA: TGTGCCATCAGTGAGTCGAGCAGGGGAGACTATGGCTACACCTTC. Protein: CAISESSRGDYGYTF.

The V call is TRBV13, the J call TRBJ2-2; D gene ambiguous. The germline gives CDR1 PRHDT, CDR2 FYEKMQ (reference sequence). This CDR3 contains 14 residues. The germline V and J ends were trimmed by 1 base and 5 bases, with 8 bases remaining between them. The CDR3 sequence: CASSLASRTGELFF. The CDR3 bases are TGTGCCAGCAGCTTAGCGTCTCGGACCGGGGAGCTGTTTTTT.

The CDR3 protein is CARSHREQKRANYGYTF. For the CDR3, the DNA is TGTGCCAGAAGCCACCGGGAGCAAAAGCGGGCTAACTATGGCTACACCTTC. The rearrangement joins TRBV5-3 to TRBJ1-2; D ambiguous. Being an ORF, TRBV5-3 has a function that is uncertain. The CDR3 has 17 residues. V dropped 4 bases and J dropped 0 bases, with 19 bases sitting between them.

For the CDR3, the DNA is TGTGCCAGTAGTACCGGGGACAGGGCTAATTCACCCCTCCACTTT. Translated, it gives CASSTGDRANSPLHF. V is TRBV19 and J is TRBJ1-6, with 9 positions matching TRBD1. After removal of 4 bases from V and 6 bases from J, the junction contained 4 bases not matched to a gene. This CDR3 is built from 15 residues. CDR1 LNHDA and CDR2 SQIVND come from the germline V gene (reference sequence).

This sequence joins TRBV27 and TRBJ2-5; no reliable D call. Per the germline V gene, CDR1 is MNHEY and CDR2 is SMNVEV (reference sequence). The ends were cut back, 4 bases at V and 7 bases at J, with 13 bases in the middle. The CDR3 spans 13 residues. The CDR3 region has the DNA TGTGCCAGCAGTTCTCACGGAGAGGTGACCCAGTACTTC. It is translated as CASSSHGEVTQYF.

This clone was seen a few times. In nucleotides, the CDR3 is TGTGCCAGCAGCTTAATGGAAAGGGGTCGGTTCTTC. Translated: CASSLMERGRFF. V gene TRBV7-2 combines with J gene TRBJ2-1; D perhaps matches TRBD1 (5 bases). Germline values: CDR1 SGHTA, CDR2 FQGNSA. This CDR3 comprises 12 residues. With 2 bases removed from V and 15 bases from J, the gap between germline ends came to 14 bases.

This clone showed up just a few times. The chain joins TRBV6-6 to TRBJ1-1; 9 positions agree with TRBD1. The CDR3 covers 15 residues. V shed 6 bases, J shed 1 base, and the junction held 6 bases outside the gene matches. Germline V gene lookup returns CDR1 MNHNY and CDR2 SVGAGI (reference sequence). This chain's CDR3 is CASRQDRGGNTEAFF. The CDR3 coding sequence is TGTGCCAGCAGGCAGGACAGGGGAGGGAACACTGAAGCTTTCTTT.

V is TRBV5-4 and J is TRBJ2-5; D could derive from TRBD1 or TRBD2 (6 bases each). This CDR3 has 17 amino acids. Looked up from germline, CDR1 is SGHNT and CDR2 is YYREEE (reference sequence). Trimming cost V 0 bases and J 0 bases, with 15 bases left between them. CDR3: CASSLGGAGTYQETQYF. CDR3 sequence (DNA): TGTGCCAGCAGCTTGGGGGGGGCCGGAACATACCAAGAGACCCAGTACTTC.

The chain carries TRBV2 and TRBJ1-2, with D hard to call. This CDR3 has 14 residues. In germline, CDR1 is SNHLY, CDR2 FYNNEI. V lost 6 bases and J 1 base, leaving 12 bases between the germline ends. CDR3 bases: TGTGCCAGCAGACCAACGACACTTAACTATGGCTACACCTTC. Translating it yields CASRPTTLNYGYTF.

A single count supports this clone. The chain links TRBV7-2 to TRBJ2-6, with D unresolved. Deletions cut 4 bases from V and 1 base from J, with 8 bases between. This CDR3 comprises 15 residues. Germline-derived CDR1 and CDR2 are SGHTA and FQGNSA. In nucleotides, the CDR3 is TGTGCCAGCAGCTCCCAACAATCTGGGGCCAACGTCCTGACTTTC. Translating gives CASSSQQSGANVLTF.